This TCR beta chain was recovered during a study of blood T cell repertoires in COVID-19 (dated by TCRdb to the early 2020s). Broadly, across the study: Collaborator samples came from the United States, Italy and Spain and covered acute and convalescent phases of COVID-19. The prospective study material was composed of cDNA or gDNA derived from T cells, B-cell-depleted T cells, or PBMCs. Subjects who had been exposed to COVID-19, were actively infected with it, or had recovered from it provided the deeply sampled blood TCRbeta repertoires that made up the dataset. The repertoires were released in a freely available public database intended as a resource for research on the immune response to SARS-CoV-2. The samples were drawn from two sources: the first 160 participants of the ongoing ImmuneRACE study, and fewer than 1,500 subjects contributed by 6 global collaborators. Nearly every sample came with metadata listing a de-identified subject ID, COVID-19 status, age in years and sex. Where available, HLA class I and class II types were taken from metadata supplied by the sample provider and were not determined by assay-based typing.

By share, this clone ranks as large (0.1 to 1%). Its binding antigen is unknown. No per-base quality is available; no much larger clone lies one base away. CDR1 and CDR2, looked up from the germline V gene (reference sequence), are MNHNY and SVGAGI. Reading from cysteine to phenylalanine, the CDR3 counts 13 amino acids. Solely the CDR3 DNA is kept, with 39 bases framed from the first base. The junction shows trimming of 5 bases on V and 0 bases on J, and the gene matches do not reach 1 base of it. TCRbeta CDR3 regions were amplified from genomic DNA by means of the immunoSEQ Assay, a bias-controlled multiplex PCR. As for the authors' bioinformatics: The number of nucleated cells in each sample was estimated by amplification of reference gene primers within the assay. Sequence reads were collapsed and filtered to measure the absolute abundance of every unique TCRbeta CDR3 rearrangement. Productive Simpson clonality was computed per sample as the square root of Simpson's diversity index over productive rearrangements. Drawn from immuneACCESS, this table holds only the in-frame rearrangements with V and J called that TCRdb kept. Clones are partly lost; checked studies trace under half to an unresolved V gene and leave the rest unexplained. That table gives V, J and clone size, and the DNA gave D and trimming. The sample profile shows about 300,000 clones; 83% of them were found once. The ten largest account for approximately 9% of the sample.

Overall study results and their limits: The quantity of clinical and demographic metadata differed by source and by participant and was supplied without curation.

A second Seattle source provided samples from volunteer blood donors who had recovered from COVID-19. Whole blood was collected in K2EDTA tubes by collaborating institutions according to the institutions' own protocols. For TCRbeta analysis, collaborators shipped samples in one of three forms: frozen whole blood, isolated PBMCs, or DNA extracted from either of those sample types. The sequencing input was peripheral blood. The V gene is TRBV6-6 and the J gene is TRBJ2-7, and 7 junction bases match TRBD1. This clonotype was sampled from a woman in her forties or fifties who had recovered from COVID-19. The sequence in DNA is TGTGCCAGCAGTCGACAGGGCTCCTACGAGCAGTACTTC. The resulting protein is CASSRQGSYEQYF.